These 8 T cell receptor beta chains originate from one sample sequenced in a study of vaccination and CD4 T cells after COVID-19 (dated by TCRdb to between 2021 and 2024). For these receptors, no antigen is known. The treatment or condition label for this specimen denotes: approximately nine-day PBMC culture with coronavirus spike peptide pools or control peptides (ViraFEST assay). Libraries came from PCR. Data came from an Illumina iSeq 100. DNA from cultured CD4+ T cells was subjected to TCR sequencing with the Oncomine TCR Beta short-read assay at the Johns Hopkins FTIC core. TCRdb trimmed public reads at Q25 via fastp, called clones via MiXCR and kept in-frame beta chains. Every CDR3 protein is listed once, alongside the most common genes and DNA of its rows. The sample table holds about 21,000 distinct CDR3 sequences, of which around 38% were seen once. The top ten constitute approximately 26% of the sample.

Sequences were derived from CD4+ T cells from blood, cultured in vitro, sampled before SARS-CoV-2 vaccination. The receptors were sampled from a human donor who received a COVID-19 vaccine.

In this sample, this clonotype turned up a few times. J is TRBJ1-5 and V is TRBV23-1; D might be TRBD1 (6 bases). TRBV23-1 counts as an open reading frame of uncertain function. There are 16 residues in the CDR3. V lost 3 bases and J 7 bases, leaving 19 bases between the germline ends. CDR3 nucleotides: TGCGCCAGCAGTCATGGGGACAAAAAGGAGACCCAGCCCCAGCATTTT. This codes for CASSHGDKKETQPQHF.

There are a few counts of this clonotype. CDR3 DNA: TGTGCCAGCAGTGCCGGGACACAGGGAGGCTACACCTTC. Amino acids: CASSAGTQGGYTF. This rearrangement joins TRBV25-1 to TRBJ1-2; a weak D match, TRBD1 (6 bases). V lost 4 bases, J lost 8 bases, and 14 bases lay in between. From germline, CDR1 is MGHDK and CDR2 SYGVNS. There are 13 residues in the CDR3.

The J gene is TRBJ2-7, the V gene TRBV6-2 or TRBV6-3; perhaps TRBD1 as D (6 bases). Trimming removed 8 bases from V and 0 bases from J, with 14 bases in between. Looked up from germline, CDR1 is MNHEY and CDR2 is SVGEGT. The CDR3 sequence is 14 residues long. For the CDR3, the DNA is TGTGCCAGCCAAGGACAGAGCAACTCCTACGAGCAGTACTTC. This encodes CASQGQSNSYEQYF.

This clonotype was picked up a small number of times. The chain recombines TRBV19 with TRBJ1-5, with D possibly TRBD1 on 5 matching bases. Trimming stripped 10 bases from V and 11 bases from J, with 27 bases between. The CDR3 extends over 15 amino acids. CDR1 and CDR2 (germline): LNHDA, SQIVND (reference sequence). The CDR3 sequence is CATLGVQAGWEAQHF. The CDR3 nucleotides read TGTGCCACCCTCGGAGTACAGGCCGGGTGGGAGGCCCAGCATTTT.

This rearrangement joins TRBV7-9 to TRBJ1-1; a possible D gene is TRBD1 (6 bases). With 0 bases removed from V and 4 bases from J, the gap between germline ends came to 12 bases. The CDR3 covers 15 residues. From germline, CDR1 is SEHNR and CDR2 FQNEAQ (reference sequence). Written as DNA, the CDR3 is TGTGCCAGCAGCTTAGCGGGTAACAGGGCCACTGAAGCTTTCTTT. Translated, it gives CASSLAGNRATEAFF.

The V and J genes are TRBV24-1 and TRBJ2-7, with a possible D match to TRBD2 (6 bases). The CDR3 length is 16 residues. Trimming cost V 3 bases and J 2 bases, with 16 bases left between them. CDR1 is KGHDR, CDR2 SFDVKD, per germline. In DNA form, the CDR3 reads TGTGCCACCAGTGATCCCCAGGACGGGGGTACCTACGAGCAGTACTTC. Its protein is CATSDPQDGGTYEQYF.

This clonotype has a handful of counts. The chain employs TRBV5-4 and TRBJ2-7; D may correspond to TRBD1 or TRBD2 (6 bases each). Germline V lookup: CDR1 SGHNT, CDR2 YYREEE (reference sequence). V lost 4 bases to trimming and J lost 2 bases, with 16 bases between them. CDR3 length: 15 amino acids. The CDR3 reads CASSGGRGNTYEQYF. For the CDR3, the DNA is TGTGCCAGCAGCGGGGGGCGGGGAAACACCTACGAGCAGTACTTC.

In DNA, the CDR3 is TGTGCCAGCAGCGACCAGCTCAGGACGGTTTACGAGCAGTACTTC. Amino acids: CASSDQLRTVYEQYF. The V gene is TRBV11-3, the J gene TRBJ2-7, with D unresolved. The length of the CDR3 is 15 residues. CDR1 is SGHNT and CDR2 is YENEEA in the germline V gene. V was clipped by 5 bases and J by 4 bases, with 18 bases between them.